Listed here is a single T cell receptor beta chain. The protocol was immunoSEQ multiplex PCR, while the TCRdb copy is restricted to in-frame clones and leaves out a portion. In the table there are around 180,000 clones, roughly nine tenths of which are singletons. This sample is drawn from a study of T cell responses to AZD1222 COVID-19 vaccine. The sequence derives from an adult in good health. Specimen: peripheral blood, collected on day 0 of AZD1222 vaccination.

CDR3 sequence: CASSFTGGIEAFF. CDR3 nucleotide sequence: TGTGCCAGCTCATTCACAGGGGGCATTGAAGCTTTCTTT. V is TRBV18 and J is TRBJ1-1, with 9 positions matching TRBD1. The J segment lost 7 bases and the V segment lost 5 bases, leaving 5 bases of the junction unmatched. The germline gives CDR1 KGHSH, CDR2 LQKENI. The CDR3 consists of 13 residues.